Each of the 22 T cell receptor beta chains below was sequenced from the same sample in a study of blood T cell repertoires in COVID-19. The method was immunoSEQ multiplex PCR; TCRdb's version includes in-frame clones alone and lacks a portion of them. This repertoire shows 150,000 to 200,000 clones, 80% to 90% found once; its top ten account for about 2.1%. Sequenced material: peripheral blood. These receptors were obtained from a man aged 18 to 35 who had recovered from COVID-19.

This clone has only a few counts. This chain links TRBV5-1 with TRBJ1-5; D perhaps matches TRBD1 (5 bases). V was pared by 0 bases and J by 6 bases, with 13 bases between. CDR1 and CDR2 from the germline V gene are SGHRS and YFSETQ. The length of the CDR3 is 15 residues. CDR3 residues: CASSLDAGWGQPQHF. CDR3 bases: TGCGCCAGCAGCTTGGACGCAGGGTGGGGTCAGCCCCAGCATTTT. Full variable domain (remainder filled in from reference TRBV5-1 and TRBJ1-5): KAGVTQTPRYLIKTRGQQVTLSCSPISGHRSVSWYQQTPGQGLQFLFEYFSETQRNKGNFPGRFSGRQFSNSRSEMNVSTLELGDSALYLCASSLDAGWGQPQHFGDGTRLSIL.

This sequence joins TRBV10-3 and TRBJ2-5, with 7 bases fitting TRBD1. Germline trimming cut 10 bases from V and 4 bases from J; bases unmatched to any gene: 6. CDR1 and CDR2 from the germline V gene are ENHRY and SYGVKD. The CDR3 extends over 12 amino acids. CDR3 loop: CATEGAGETQYF. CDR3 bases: TGTGCCACCGAGGGGGCTGGAGAGACCCAGTACTTC.

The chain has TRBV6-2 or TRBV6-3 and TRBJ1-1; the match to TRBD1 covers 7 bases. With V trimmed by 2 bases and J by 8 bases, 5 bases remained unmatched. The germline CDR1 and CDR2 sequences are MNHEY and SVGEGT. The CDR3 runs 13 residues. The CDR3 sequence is CASSYRDRREAFF. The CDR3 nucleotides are TGTGCCAGCAGTTACAGGGACAGACGCGAAGCTTTCTTT.

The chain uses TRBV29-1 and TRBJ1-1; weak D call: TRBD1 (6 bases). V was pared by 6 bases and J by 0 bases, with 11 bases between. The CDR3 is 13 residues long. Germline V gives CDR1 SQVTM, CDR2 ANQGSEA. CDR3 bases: TGCAGCGTCGCACAGGGTCTGAACACTGAAGCTTTCTTT. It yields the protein CSVAQGLNTEAFF.

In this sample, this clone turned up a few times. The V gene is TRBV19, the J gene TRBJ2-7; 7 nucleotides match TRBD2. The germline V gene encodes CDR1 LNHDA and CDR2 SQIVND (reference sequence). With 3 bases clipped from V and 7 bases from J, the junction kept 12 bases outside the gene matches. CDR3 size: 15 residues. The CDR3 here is CASSIPGGAWGEQYF. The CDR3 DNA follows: TGTGCCAGTAGTATTCCGGGGGGAGCGTGGGGTGAGCAGTACTTC.

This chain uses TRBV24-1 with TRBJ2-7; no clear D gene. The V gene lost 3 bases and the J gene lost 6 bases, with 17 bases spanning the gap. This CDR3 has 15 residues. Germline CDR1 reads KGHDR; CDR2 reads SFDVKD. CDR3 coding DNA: TGTGCCACCAGTGATAACTACGACCCGCAAGGCGAGCAGTACTTC. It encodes CATSDNYDPQGEQYF.

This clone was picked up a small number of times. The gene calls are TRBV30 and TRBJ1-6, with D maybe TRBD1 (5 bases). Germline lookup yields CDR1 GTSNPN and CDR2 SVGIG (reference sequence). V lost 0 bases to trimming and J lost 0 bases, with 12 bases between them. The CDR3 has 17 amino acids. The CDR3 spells CAWSVRQPSSYNSPLHF. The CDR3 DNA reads TGTGCCTGGAGTGTGAGACAGCCCAGCTCCTATAATTCACCCCTCCACTTT.

The DNA for the CDR3 is TGTGCCAGCAGCCCCGATCTCCACGGACTAGCAAGTGATACGCAGTATTTT. Its translation is CASSPDLHGLASDTQYF. The chain carries TRBV3-1 (or the pseudogene TRBV3-2) and TRBJ2-3, with 8 nucleotides matching TRBD2. The CDR3 is 17 amino acids. V was clipped by 4 bases and J by 6 bases; unmatched bases: 15. Germline V gene data show CDR1 as LGHDT and CDR2 as YNNKEL (reference sequence).

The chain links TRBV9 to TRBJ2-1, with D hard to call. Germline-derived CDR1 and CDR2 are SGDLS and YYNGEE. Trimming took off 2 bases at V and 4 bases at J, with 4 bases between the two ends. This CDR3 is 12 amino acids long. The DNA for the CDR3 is TGTGCCAGCAGCGTTCAGTACAATGAGCAGTTCTTC. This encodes CASSVQYNEQFF.

CDR3 in DNA: TGCGCCAGCAGCCACCCCGGGACAGGGAACACTGAAGCTTTCTTT. Translating gives CASSHPGTGNTEAFF. The chain combines TRBV4-1 with TRBJ1-1; 8 positions match TRBD1. Germline CDR1 MGHRA, CDR2 YSYEKL. Trimming at V came to 3 bases and at J to 1 base, leaving 4 bases not matched to a gene. The CDR3 extends over 15 amino acids.

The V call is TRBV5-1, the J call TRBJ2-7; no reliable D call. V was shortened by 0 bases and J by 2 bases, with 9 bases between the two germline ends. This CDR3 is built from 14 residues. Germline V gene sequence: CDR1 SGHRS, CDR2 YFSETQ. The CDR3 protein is CASSLVDGAYEQYF. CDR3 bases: TGCGCCAGCAGCTTGGTTGACGGAGCCTACGAGCAGTACTTC.

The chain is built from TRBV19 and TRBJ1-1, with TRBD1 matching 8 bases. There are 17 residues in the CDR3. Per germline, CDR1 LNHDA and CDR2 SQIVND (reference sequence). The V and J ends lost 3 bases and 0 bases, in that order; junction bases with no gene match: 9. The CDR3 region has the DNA TGTGCCAGTAGTATTATAGGACAGGGCCCGGTGAACACTGAAGCTTTCTTT. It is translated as CASSIIGQGPVNTEAFF.

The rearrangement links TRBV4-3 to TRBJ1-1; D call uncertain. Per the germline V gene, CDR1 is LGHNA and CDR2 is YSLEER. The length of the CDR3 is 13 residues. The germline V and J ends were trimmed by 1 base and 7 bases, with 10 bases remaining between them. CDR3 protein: CASSQVTVSEAFF. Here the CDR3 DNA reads TGCGCCAGCAGCCAAGTCACAGTTAGTGAAGCTTTCTTT.

The CDR3 nucleotides read TGTGCCAGTGGGGAGGGACGAACTACTGAAGCTTTCTTT. Translation: CASGEGRTTEAFF. The V and J genes are TRBV19 and TRBJ1-1, with a weak D call TRBD1 (5 bases). This CDR3 comprises 13 residues. V dropped 8 bases and J dropped 5 bases, with 15 bases sitting between them. CDR1 is LNHDA, CDR2 SQIVND, per germline (reference sequence).

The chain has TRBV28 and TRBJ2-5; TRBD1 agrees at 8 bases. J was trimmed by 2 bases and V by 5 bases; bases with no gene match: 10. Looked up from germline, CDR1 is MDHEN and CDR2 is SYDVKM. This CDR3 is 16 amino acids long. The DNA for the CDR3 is TGTGCCAGCAGTCCGATACACAGGGGGATTCAAGAGACCCAGTACTTC. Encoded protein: CASSPIHRGIQETQYF.

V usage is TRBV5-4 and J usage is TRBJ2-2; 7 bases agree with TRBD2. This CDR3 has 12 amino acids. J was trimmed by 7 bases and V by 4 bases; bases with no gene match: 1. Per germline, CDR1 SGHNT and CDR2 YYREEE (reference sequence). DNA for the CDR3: TGTGCCAGCAGCCGGACTAGCGGGGAGCTGTTTTTT. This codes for CASSRTSGELFF.

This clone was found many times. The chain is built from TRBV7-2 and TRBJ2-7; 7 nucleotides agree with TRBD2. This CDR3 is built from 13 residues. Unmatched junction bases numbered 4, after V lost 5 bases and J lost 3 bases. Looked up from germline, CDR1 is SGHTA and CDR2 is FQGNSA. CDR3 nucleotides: TGTGCCAGCAGCCCGGGACTACTCTACGAGCAGTACTTC. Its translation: CASSPGLLYEQYF.

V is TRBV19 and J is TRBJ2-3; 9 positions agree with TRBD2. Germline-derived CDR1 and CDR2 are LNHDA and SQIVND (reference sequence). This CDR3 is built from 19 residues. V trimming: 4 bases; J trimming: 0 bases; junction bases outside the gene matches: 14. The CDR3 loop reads CASSKQGRPSGTSTDTQYF. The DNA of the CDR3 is TGTGCCAGTAGTAAACAGGGTCGGCCTAGCGGGACCAGCACAGATACGCAGTATTTT.

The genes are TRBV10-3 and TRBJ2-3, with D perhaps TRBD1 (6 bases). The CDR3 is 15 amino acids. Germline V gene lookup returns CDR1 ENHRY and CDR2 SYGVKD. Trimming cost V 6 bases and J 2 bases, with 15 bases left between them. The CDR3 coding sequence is TGTGCCATCAGCCGGGACAAGGCCCTCACAGATACGCAGTATTTT. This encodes CAISRDKALTDTQYF.

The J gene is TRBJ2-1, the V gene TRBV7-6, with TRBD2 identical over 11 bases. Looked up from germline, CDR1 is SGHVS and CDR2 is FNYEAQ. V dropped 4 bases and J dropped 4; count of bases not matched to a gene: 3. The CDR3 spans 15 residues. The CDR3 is CASSSGTSGYNEQFF. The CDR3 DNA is TGTGCCAGCAGCTCCGGGACTAGCGGTTACAATGAGCAGTTCTTC.

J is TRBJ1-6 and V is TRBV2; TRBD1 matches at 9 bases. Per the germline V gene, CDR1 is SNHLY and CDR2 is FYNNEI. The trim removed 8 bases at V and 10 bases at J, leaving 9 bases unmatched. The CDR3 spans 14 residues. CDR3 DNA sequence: TGTGCCAGCGCTGAGGACAGGGGAAGGTCACCCCTCCACTTT. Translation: CASAEDRGRSPLHF.

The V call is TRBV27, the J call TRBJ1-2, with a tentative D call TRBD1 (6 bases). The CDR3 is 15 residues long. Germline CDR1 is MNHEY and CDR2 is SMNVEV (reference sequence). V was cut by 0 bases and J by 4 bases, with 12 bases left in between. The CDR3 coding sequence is TGTGCCAGCAGTTTATCGAGAGGGGGGGGCTATGGCTACACCTTC. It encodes CASSLSRGGGYGYTF.